This T cell receptor (beta chain) was profiled in a study of vaccination effects on CD4 cells after COVID-19. Background on the study: Subjects were given two BNT162b2 or mRNA-1273 vaccine doses. Findings and caveats of the study: The study got few convalescent patients and did not collect any early post-infection timepoints.

The ViraFEST assay expanded antigen-specific CD4+ T cells with viral peptide pools before sequencing. The culture ran for 10 days before CD4+ T cells were isolated. The healthy vaccine recipients, who had no prior SARS-CoV-2 infection, showed negative nucleocapsid antibodies. On both days 3 and 7, half of the culture medium was replaced with IL-2 medium. About this clone: Its specificity is not known.

Only in-frame clones appear in the TCRdb table, and some are missing; sequencing was by immunoSEQ multiplex PCR. The repertoire holds about 24,000 clones, with over 70% as singletons. The material was CD4+ T cells from PBMCs cultured with HCoV-NL63 spike peptides, obtained before COVID-19 vaccination. The TCR originated in a human donor who received a COVID-19 vaccine.

The CDR3 DNA reads TGCGCCAGCAGGGAGGGGGCAGGGAATGAGCAGTACTTC. The encoded protein is CASREGAGNEQYF. This chain links TRBV5-1 with TRBJ2-7, with a possible D match to TRBD1 (7 bases). The CDR3 is made up of 13 amino acids. Trimming cost V 5 bases and J 7 bases, with 16 bases left between them. CDR1 is SGHRS and CDR2 is YFSETQ in the germline V gene.